The next 21 T cell receptor beta chains were all read from a single sample in a study of blood T cell repertoires in COVID-19. Assay: immunoSEQ multiplex PCR; the TCRdb copy retains only in-frame clones and omits some. The table includes under 250,000 clones, 65% to 90% detected once. Sequencing was performed on PBMCs or T cells enriched from blood (not recorded which). The receptors here all came from a woman in her forties or fifties with acute COVID-19.

V gene TRBV5-1 combines with J gene TRBJ2-1, with 11 bases identical to TRBD1. Germline V gives CDR1 SGHRS, CDR2 YFSETQ. CDR3 size: 17 residues. Trimming took 3 bases from V and 9 from J; bases not matched to a gene: 14. The CDR3 loop reads CASSSQPGQGAGSEQFF. The DNA of the CDR3 is TGCGCCAGCAGCTCCCAACCCGGACAGGGGGCCGGGAGTGAGCAGTTCTTC.

This CDR3 reads CASSRDSYQETQYF. CDR3 DNA: TGTGCCAGCAGCAGGGACAGTTACCAAGAGACCCAGTACTTC. This chain connects TRBV5-6 to TRBJ2-5, with 7 bases lining up with TRBD1. The CDR3 sequence is 14 residues long. After removal of 4 bases from V and 0 bases from J, the junction contained 3 bases not matched to a gene. The germline CDR1 and CDR2 sequences are SGHDT and YYEEEE.

J is TRBJ1-2 and V is TRBV5-1; 8 bases are a match to TRBD1. The CDR3 length is 14 residues. Trimming at V came to 0 bases and at J to 5 bases, leaving 3 bases not matched to a gene. CDR1 SGHRS and CDR2 YFSETQ come from the germline V gene. The CDR3 nucleotides are TGCGCCAGCAGCTTGGACTGGACAGGGTATGGCTACACCTTC. It specifies CASSLDWTGYGYTF. The whole variable domain, filled in from reference TRBV5-1 and TRBJ1-2, reads KAGVTQTPRYLIKTRGQQVTLSCSPISGHRSVSWYQQTPGQGLQFLFEYFSETQRNKGNFPGRFSGRQFSNSRSEMNVSTLELGDSALYLCASSLDWTGYGYTFGSGTRLTVV.

The chain uses TRBV9 and TRBJ2-2; D possibly corresponds to TRBD1 (5 bases). V lost 0 bases to trimming and J lost 2 bases, with 8 bases between them. Germline loops: CDR1 SGDLS, CDR2 YYNGEE. The CDR3 loop spans 15 amino acids. CDR3 nucleotide sequence: TGTGCCAGCAGCGTAGGACAGATCAACACCGGGGAGCTGTTTTTT. Translated, it gives CASSVGQINTGELFF.

V is TRBV27 and J is TRBJ1-5; D is uncertain. Germline V gives CDR1 MNHEY, CDR2 SMNVEV (reference sequence). Trimming took off 3 bases at V and 5 bases at J, with 8 bases between the two ends. The CDR3 length is 13 residues. As DNA, the CDR3 is TGTGCCAGCAGTTTGGGGAGAGATCAGCCCCAGCATTTT. It codes for CASSLGRDQPQHF.

The rearrangement joins TRBV5-6 to TRBJ1-4, with 8 bases lining up with TRBD1. The CDR3 length is 12 residues. The V gene's germline CDR1 is SGHDT and CDR2 YYEEEE. V trimming: 4 bases; J trimming: 8 bases; junction bases outside the gene matches: 1. Here the CDR3 reads CASSGTGEKLFF. The CDR3 DNA is TGTGCCAGCAGCGGGACAGGAGAAAAACTGTTTTTT. The full variable domain, rest sourced from reference TRBV5-6 and TRBJ1-4, is DAGVTQSPTHLIKTRGQQVTLRCSPKSGHDTVSWYQQALGQGPQFIFQYYEEEERQRGNFPDRFSGHQFPNYSSELNVNALLLGDSALYLCASSGTGEKLFFGSGTQLSVL.

The chain links TRBV9 to TRBJ2-1; 9 bases are a match to TRBD2. With V trimmed by 0 bases and J by 6 bases, 7 bases remained unmatched. CDR3 length: 16 residues. The germline V gene has CDR1 SGDLS and CDR2 YYNGEE. CDR3 amino acids: CASSVAPSGVSNEQFF. The DNA for the CDR3 is TGTGCCAGCAGCGTAGCGCCTAGCGGGGTTAGCAATGAGCAGTTCTTC.

This chain joins TRBV25-1 and TRBJ1-4, with D possibly TRBD1 on 6 matching bases. The CDR3 consists of 14 residues. Trimming removed 8 bases at V and 6 bases at J, with 16 bases between. Germline CDR1 MGHDK, CDR2 SYGVNS. The CDR3 coding sequence is TGTGCCAGCCACCCGAGGGGGAATGATGAAAAACTGTTTTTT. Its translation is CASHPRGNDEKLFF.

This clone was seen only once. V gene TRBV5-6 combines with J gene TRBJ2-2, with D maybe TRBD1 (5 bases). Trimming shortened V by 0 bases and J by 9 bases, and 12 bases separated the two germline ends. The CDR3 contains 14 residues. Germline CDR1 and CDR2: SGHDT and YYEEEE. The CDR3 sequence: CASSLEGNLRELFF. Written as DNA, the CDR3 is TGTGCCAGCAGCTTGGAGGGGAACCTGAGGGAGCTGTTTTTT.

V is TRBV19 and J is TRBJ1-2, with D unresolved. Trimming took 6 bases from V and 4 from J, leaving 6 bases between them. The CDR3 sequence is 11 residues long. Germline V lookup: CDR1 LNHDA, CDR2 SQIVND (reference sequence). CDR3 protein: CASSLGYGYTF. CDR3 bases: TGTGCCAGTAGCCTCGGCTATGGCTACACCTTC.

The CDR3 bases are TGTGCCTGGAGTTATGCGGGGCCTGGCTCTGGAAACACCATATATTTT. Protein product: CAWSYAGPGSGNTIYF. The chain links TRBV30 to TRBJ1-3; a weak D match, TRBD1 (5 bases). CDR1 and CDR2 (germline): GTSNPN, SVGIG (reference sequence). V was shortened by 2 bases and J by 0 bases, with 14 bases between the two germline ends. This CDR3 is built from 16 residues. The whole variable domain, filled in from reference TRBV30 and TRBJ1-3, reads SQTIHQWPATLVQPVGSPLSLECTVEGTSNPNLYWYRQAAGRGLQLLFYSVGIGQISSEVPQNLSASRPQDRQFILSSKKLLLSDSGFYLCAWSYAGPGSGNTIYFGEGSWLTVV.

J is TRBJ1-6 and V is TRBV4-1; the D is unclear. This CDR3 is built from 16 residues. Deletions cut 2 bases from V and 10 bases from J, with 18 bases between. Germline lookup yields CDR1 MGHRA and CDR2 YSYEKL. In nucleotides, the CDR3 is TGCGCCAGCAGCCAATTTTCGGGAGGGAGTGGGTCACCCCTCCACTTT. Its translation is CASSQFSGGSGSPLHF.

The rearrangement joins TRBV2 to TRBJ2-6; 8 bases map to TRBD2. Trimming took 7 bases from V and 0 from J; bases not matched to a gene: 8. Germline V CDR1 and CDR2: SNHLY, FYNNEI. CDR3 length: 17 residues. CDR3 loop: CASKPGLGLSGANVLTF. The CDR3 DNA reads TGTGCCAGCAAACCGGGACTAGGCCTCTCTGGGGCCAACGTCCTGACTTTC.

The V and J genes are TRBV4-1 and TRBJ2-1; 11 bases are shared with TRBD2. Per germline, CDR1 MGHRA and CDR2 YSYEKL. This CDR3 spans 15 amino acids. The trim removed 2 bases at V and 7 bases at J, leaving 4 bases unmatched. CDR3 loop: CASSQNSGGVNEQFF. The DNA of the CDR3 is TGCGCCAGCAGCCAAAATAGCGGGGGGGTTAATGAGCAGTTCTTC.

This clone came up once. The chain joins TRBV7-5 to TRBJ1-2; no check of the table's D call, TRBD1, against the DNA was made. TRBV7-5 is a documented pseudogene. This CDR3 contains 17 residues. CDR3 bases: TGTGCCAGAAGCCACCGGGCGTCGGCCAGGGCTAACTATGGCTACACCTTC. Its translation: CARSHRASARANYGYTF.

The gene calls are TRBV19 and TRBJ2-3; possibly TRBD2 for D (6 bases). Germline V gene sequence: CDR1 LNHDA, CDR2 SQIVND (reference sequence). The CDR3 length is 13 residues. V lost 7 bases to trimming and J lost 10 bases, with 18 bases between them. The CDR3 reads CASIGGKEGAQYF. CDR3 in DNA: TGTGCCAGTATTGGGGGTAAGGAGGGTGCGCAGTATTTT.

The chain uses TRBV12-5 and TRBJ2-1, with 11 bases that match TRBD2. The ends lost 7 bases at V and 0 bases at J; junction bases unmatched: 2. The germline V gene has CDR1 LGHNT and CDR2 FRNRAP. The CDR3 spans 15 residues. Here the CDR3 DNA reads TGTGCTAGTGTAGCGGGGGGGCCCTCCTACAATGAGCAGTTCTTC. It is translated as CASVAGGPSYNEQFF.

J is TRBJ2-3 and V is TRBV6-4, with D perhaps matching TRBD2 (5 bases). V lost 2 bases and J lost 5, with 8 bases in between. The CDR3 totals 13 residues. Germline CDR1 MRHNA, CDR2 SNTAGT. CDR3 amino acids: CASSDGAGDTQYF. The CDR3 nucleotides are TGTGCCAGCAGTGACGGCGCGGGAGATACGCAGTATTTT.

CDR3 region: CASSLYGGNQPQHF. CDR3 bases: TGTGCCAGCAGTTTATATGGAGGCAATCAGCCCCAGCATTTT. This chain connects TRBV27 to TRBJ1-5; D uncertain. V lost 1 base and J lost 2, with 6 bases in between. The CDR3 consists of 14 residues. The V gene's germline CDR1 is MNHEY and CDR2 SMNVEV (reference sequence).

The rearrangement joins TRBV18 to TRBJ1-1; TRBD1 matches at 9 bases. After removal of 3 bases from V and 5 bases from J, the junction contained 10 bases not matched to a gene. The CDR3 loop spans 16 amino acids. CDR1 and CDR2 from the germline V gene are KGHSH and LQKENI. The CDR3 spells CASSPSTGGAGTEAFF. The DNA of the CDR3 is TGTGCCAGCTCACCGTCAACAGGGGGCGCGGGGACTGAAGCTTTCTTT. Full variable domain (rest looked up from reference TRBV18 and TRBJ1-1): NAGVMQNPRHLVRRRGQEARLRCSPMKGHSHVYWYRQLPEEGLKFMVYLQKENIIDESGMPKERFSAEFPKEGPSILRIQQVVRGDSAAYFCASSPSTGGAGTEAFFGQGTRLTVV.

The V call is TRBV9, the J call TRBJ1-5; 8 bases line up with TRBD1. There are 15 residues in the CDR3. CDR1 and CDR2 from the germline V gene are SGDLS and YYNGEE. V lost 4 bases, J lost 7 bases, and 10 bases stayed unmatched. In DNA, the CDR3 is TGTGCCAGCAGCTCCCAGGGGGCGAGGGGGCAGCCCCAGCATTTT. It codes for CASSSQGARGQPQHF.